The clone carrying this T cell receptor (beta chain) has more than one count but fewer than ten. The data were obtained in a study of blood T cell repertoires in COVID-19. Study overall: Sites across the United States, Italy and Spain contributed samples from acute and convalescent COVID-19. Nucleic acid was either cDNA or gDNA, and it came from T cells, B-cell-depleted T cells, or PBMCs.

This CDR3 region has 14 residues. The germline gives CDR1 SGHDT, CDR2 YYEEEE. The ends were cut back, 2 bases at V and 3 bases at J, with 9 bases in the middle. Across about two dozen US areas, participants ranged in age from 18 to 89 years. Libraries were prepared by immunoSEQ multiplex PCR; TCRdb keeps only in-frame clonotypes and omits some of them. Altogether 300,000 to 400,000 clones are present, 85% to 90% being singletons, with the ten largest covering around 0.97%. The J gene is TRBJ1-5, the V gene TRBV5-6; D is ambiguous. Source material: PBMCs or T cells enriched from blood (not recorded which). The source is a woman aged 25 to 39 with acute COVID-19. CDR3 bases: TGTGCCAGCAGCTTTGGCCAGAACAATCAGCCCCAGCATTTT. Translated: CASSFGQNNQPQHF.